The 27 T cell receptor beta chains presented below share a single source sample, sequenced in a study of T-cell reconstitution after alpha-beta-depleted transplantation in children. The authors prepared the TCRbeta library with unique molecular identifiers. TCRdb called the PCR reads again in MiXCR, with one record for every CDR3 protein. There are fewer than 750,000 distinct CDR3 sequences in the sample; 23% occur only once, and around 14% lies in the top ten. The material was PBMCs, mostly from graft donor cells, obtained 360 days after TCRalphabeta/CD19-depleted stem cell transplant. These receptors were obtained from a boy younger than two who had a stem cell transplant for acute myeloid leukemia, so the T cells may come from the graft donor.

This chain connects TRBV28 to TRBJ2-1, with D possibly TRBD2 on 9 matching bases. Trimming removed 8 bases at V and 0 bases at J, with 23 bases between. Looked up from germline, CDR1 is MDHEN and CDR2 is SYDVKM. The CDR3 loop spans 18 amino acids. The CDR3 loop reads CASCPTGAGLASYNEQFF. CDR3 bases: TGTGCCAGCTGTCCGACAGGGGCGGGACTAGCCTCCTACAATGAGCAGTTCTTC.

The chain uses TRBV7-2 and TRBJ1-4; D unclear. The CDR3 extends over 15 amino acids. Germline loops: CDR1 SGHTA, CDR2 FQGNSA. Trimming took off 4 bases at V and 2 bases at J, with 11 bases between the two ends. CDR3 DNA: TGTGCCAGCAGCTCTAGAAGAGCGACTAATGAAAAACTGTTTTTT. It yields the protein CASSSRRATNEKLFF.

At least ten counts were recorded for this clonotype. The V gene is TRBV12-3 or TRBV12-4, the J gene TRBJ1-5; 7 nucleotides align to TRBD1. There are 16 residues in the CDR3. The ends lost 5 bases at V and 4 bases at J; junction bases unmatched: 11. CDR3: CASSDTGQLRNQPQHF. The DNA of the CDR3 is TGTGCCAGCAGTGACACGGGACAGCTAAGGAATCAGCCCCAGCATTTT.

Many counts were recorded for this clonotype. The V gene is TRBV6-4, the J gene TRBJ2-4; 8 bases agree with TRBD2. From germline, CDR1 is MRHNA and CDR2 SNTAGT. The CDR3 is made up of 20 amino acids. V lost 5 bases, J lost 0 bases, and 18 bases stayed unmatched. The CDR3 loop reads CASSPPLFSGGEPAKNIQYF. In DNA form, the CDR3 reads TGTGCCAGCAGTCCACCTCTATTTTCGGGGGGGGAGCCAGCCAAAAACATTCAGTACTTC.

This clonotype was counted ten times or more. This chain links TRBV28 with TRBJ2-7, with 11 bases lining up with TRBD2. The CDR3 runs to 15 residues. V gave up 7 bases and J gave up 1 base; unmatched junction bases: 6. The germline CDR1 and CDR2 sequences are MDHEN and SYDVKM. The CDR3 is CASNRGTSGSYEQYV. CDR3 bases: TGTGCCAGCAACCGAGGGACTAGCGGTTCCTACGAGCAGTACGTC.

This chain links TRBV5-1 with TRBJ2-3; 9 bases align to TRBD2. Unmatched junction bases numbered 3, after V lost 1 base and J lost 3 bases. The CDR3 runs to 15 residues. Germline values: CDR1 SGHRS, CDR2 YFSETQ. The CDR3 bases are TGCGCCAGCAGCTTGACTAGCGGGTTTACAGATACGCAGTATTTT. It yields the protein CASSLTSGFTDTQYF.

This clonotype was observed at least ten times. The genes are TRBV29-1 and TRBJ2-7; 7 bases are shared with TRBD2. This CDR3 is 13 amino acids long. Germline lookup yields CDR1 SQVTM and CDR2 ANQGSEA. J lost 1 base, V lost 7 bases, and 7 bases had no gene match. Here the CDR3 reads CSGQAGSSYEQYF. The CDR3 nucleotides read TGCAGCGGTCAAGCGGGGTCATCCTACGAGCAGTACTTC.

V is TRBV4-1 and J is TRBJ1-6; D is ambiguous. The V and J ends lost 1 base and 6 bases respectively, with 10 bases between them. The germline CDR1 and CDR2 sequences are MGHRA and YSYEKL. This CDR3 has 15 residues. The CDR3 sequence is CASSQGDPFNSPLHF. CDR3 in DNA: TGCGCCAGCAGCCAAGGGGATCCTTTTAATTCACCCCTCCACTTT.

This clonotype was recorded many times. In DNA, the CDR3 is TGTGCCAGCAGAACCGTCGACAGGGGACTGGGACACGATACGCAGTATTTT. Translating gives CASRTVDRGLGHDTQYF. The chain employs TRBV6-2 or TRBV6-3 and TRBJ2-3; 8 positions match TRBD1. Germline V CDR1 and CDR2: MNHEY, SVGEGT. This CDR3 has 17 amino acids. J gave up 6 bases and V 6 bases, and 17 bases lay outside the gene matches.

This clonotype was seen many times. The chain links TRBV20-1 to TRBJ1-4, with D unresolved. The CDR3 length is 12 residues. Germline V gene lookup returns CDR1 DFQATT and CDR2 SNEGSKA (reference sequence). Trimming took 3 bases from V and 5 from J, leaving 7 bases between them. CDR3: CSASWGNEKLFF. Here the CDR3 DNA reads TGCAGTGCTAGTTGGGGAAATGAAAAACTGTTTTTT.

This clonotype has just a few counts. The rearrangement joins TRBV20-1 to TRBJ2-3; 8 bases align to TRBD1. This CDR3 has 16 residues. In germline, CDR1 is DFQATT, CDR2 SNEGSKA (reference sequence). Trimming at V came to 1 base and at J to 2 bases, leaving 8 bases not matched to a gene. In DNA, the CDR3 is TGCAGTGCTAGAGGAGGTACAGGGGGAACCACAGATACGCAGTATTTT. Translated, it gives CSARGGTGGTTDTQYF.

This chain joins TRBV10-3 and TRBJ1-2; TRBD1 matches 9 bases. The junction had 9 bases not matched to a gene; V was cut back by 10 bases and J by 6 bases. Germline CDR1 and CDR2: ENHRY and SYGVKD. The CDR3 covers 13 residues. For the CDR3, the DNA is TGTGCCACAGGACAGGGGATGTCAGATGGCTACACCTTC. Translating it yields CATGQGMSDGYTF.

This clonotype was recorded at least ten times. This chain links TRBV7-9 with TRBJ2-7; 9 nucleotides agree with TRBD1. V was pared by 4 bases and J by 3 bases, with 4 bases of the junction left unmatched. Germline V gene data show CDR1 as SEHNR and CDR2 as FQNEAQ (reference sequence). CDR3 length equals 14 residues. The CDR3 DNA sequence: TGTGCCAGCAGCTGGGGACAGGGAGGCTACGAGCAGTACTTC. It specifies CASSWGQGGYEQYF.

A few counts support this clonotype. The rearrangement links TRBV20-1 to TRBJ2-7, with 10 bases identical to TRBD1. There are 12 residues in the CDR3. The ends lost 6 bases at V and 7 bases at J; junction bases unmatched: 6. The V gene's germline CDR1 is DFQATT and CDR2 SNEGSKA (reference sequence). The CDR3 nucleotides are TGCAGTGCAAGACAGGGGGCCAGGGAGCAGTACGTC. Protein sequence: CSARQGAREQYV.

The genes are TRBV6-1 and TRBJ2-7; D possibly corresponds to TRBD2 (5 bases). Trimming pared 1 base from V and 5 bases from J, leaving 15 bases between. From germline, CDR1 is MNHNS and CDR2 SASEGT. The CDR3 is made up of 15 amino acids. The CDR3: CASSEVDGIPHEQYV. The CDR3, as DNA: TGTGCCAGCAGTGAAGTAGACGGGATCCCCCACGAGCAGTACGTC.

This clonotype was seen a few times. The CDR3: CASRSSGDSYEQYF. In DNA, the CDR3 is TGTGCCAGCAGGTCTAGCGGGGACTCTTACGAGCAGTACTTC. The chain couples TRBV12-3 or TRBV12-4 to TRBJ2-7; TRBD2 matches 9 bases. The V segment lost 6 bases and the J segment 4 bases; nucleotides outside the gene matches: 7. This CDR3 is built from 14 residues.

The rearrangement uses TRBV12-5 and TRBJ2-5, with D possibly being TRBD2 (5 bases). The CDR3 has 14 residues. V shed 5 bases and J shed 5 bases, with 15 bases lying between them. Germline V CDR1 and CDR2: LGHNT, FRNRAP. For the CDR3, the DNA is TGTGCTAGTGGTCAAGAAGGACTGTCGGAGACCCAGTACTTC. This encodes CASGQEGLSETQYF.

There are a few counts of this clonotype. V and J are TRBV20-1 and TRBJ2-1, with 9 bases fitting TRBD1. CDR1 and CDR2 from the germline V gene are DFQATT and SNEGSKA (reference sequence). This CDR3 region has 13 residues. The V and J ends lost 7 bases and 5 bases, in that order; junction bases with no gene match: 6. Written as DNA, the CDR3 is TGCAGTGTGCCGGGACAGGGCCACAATGAGCAGTTCTTC. Its translation is CSVPGQGHNEQFF.

This chain joins TRBV7-2 and TRBJ2-7; D perhaps matches TRBD1 (6 bases). CDR3 length: 15 amino acids. V shed 0 bases and J shed 5 bases, with 14 bases lying between them. Germline assignment: CDR1 SGHTA and CDR2 FQGNSA. The CDR3 sequence is CASSLAFGQNDEQYF. The CDR3 bases are TGTGCCAGCAGCTTAGCGTTTGGACAGAACGACGAGCAGTACTTC.

The chain joins TRBV18 to TRBJ2-1; no reliable D call. The CDR3 length is 15 residues. Germline-derived CDR1 and CDR2 are KGHSH and LQKENI. Trimming cost V 6 bases and J 0 bases, with 12 bases left between them. The CDR3 sequence: CASSHGLSSYNEQFF. The CDR3 region has the DNA TGTGCCAGCTCTCATGGTCTTAGCTCCTACAATGAGCAGTTCTTC.

This clonotype was seen ten or more times. The V call is TRBV5-1, the J call TRBJ2-7, with D possibly matching TRBD2 (7 bases). CDR1 SGHRS and CDR2 YFSETQ come from the germline V gene. V lost 0 bases and J lost 7, with 11 bases in between. This CDR3 comprises 13 residues. CDR3 DNA sequence: TGCGCCAGCAGCTTGGTCGGGGGGCATGAGCAGTACTTC. It translates to CASSLVGGHEQYF. Together with reference TRBV5-1 and TRBJ2-7, the CDR3 gives the full variable domain: KAGVTQTPRYLIKTRGQQVTLSCSPISGHRSVSWYQQTPGQGLQFLFEYFSETQRNKGNFPGRFSGRQFSNSRSEMNVSTLELGDSALYLCASSLVGGHEQYFGPGTRLTVT.

At least ten counts were recorded for this clonotype. The gene calls are TRBV12-3 or TRBV12-4 and TRBJ2-2; D is undetermined. Trimming stripped 2 bases from V and 0 bases from J, with 16 bases between. CDR3 length: 18 amino acids. The CDR3 DNA follows: TGTGCCAGCAGTTTAAACGGCGGACCTGTCGCGAACACCGGGGAGCTGTTTTTT. Translation: CASSLNGGPVANTGELFF.

A few counts support this clonotype. The chain has TRBV4-2 and TRBJ2-2; D gene unclear. CDR1 is LGHNA, CDR2 YNFKEQ, per germline. V lost 0 bases and J 5 bases, leaving 10 bases between the germline ends. The CDR3 length is 15 residues. In DNA form, the CDR3 reads TGTGCCAGCAGCCAAGAGTGGGTAGGGACCGGGGAGCTGTTTTTT. Its protein product is CASSQEWVGTGELFF.

With respect to this clonotype: One end of the junction is discordant with germline, which a read error may explain. The V gene is TRBV20-1, the J gene TRBJ2-3; D perhaps matches TRBD2 (5 bases). Germline values: CDR1 DFQATT, CDR2 SNEGSKA (reference sequence). This CDR3 is built from 12 residues. CDR3 DNA: TGTTCCTCCCTGGGGAGCCCAGATACGCAGTATTTT. Protein product: CSSLGSPDTQYF.

In this sample, this clonotype turned up many times. The V gene is TRBV5-1, the J gene TRBJ2-7; 9 bases are a match to TRBD1. This CDR3 comprises 15 residues. Per the germline V gene, CDR1 is SGHRS and CDR2 is YFSETQ. V was pared by 4 bases and J by 1 base, with 6 bases of the junction left unmatched. The CDR3 region is CASSAGTGLSYEQYF. CDR3 nucleotide sequence: TGCGCCAGCAGCGCCGGGACAGGGCTGTCCTACGAGCAGTACTTC.

Many counts were recorded for this clonotype. The V and J genes are TRBV20-1 and TRBJ1-1; unclear D gene. This CDR3 has 13 residues. The germline V gene encodes CDR1 DFQATT and CDR2 SNEGSKA (reference sequence). Between the trimmed V and J ends, which lost 6 bases and 0 bases, there was a span of 11 bases. The CDR3 DNA follows: TGCAGTGCGCCTGGAGCCATGAACACTGAAGCTTTCTTT. This sequence encodes CSAPGAMNTEAFF.

This clonotype occurred many times. The chain employs TRBV5-1 and TRBJ2-1; 12 bases map to TRBD2. V was pared by 1 base and J by 4 bases, with 3 bases of the junction left unmatched. Germline V gives CDR1 SGHRS, CDR2 YFSETQ. The CDR3 is 16 amino acids. This CDR3 reads CASSLTSGGRYNEQFF. The CDR3 coding sequence is TGCGCCAGCAGCTTGACTAGCGGGGGGAGATACAATGAGCAGTTCTTC.